This is a list of T cell receptor beta chains from one sample in a study of T cells of healthy individuals. Each CDR3 protein gets one entry after TCRdb re-called the 5' RACE reads with MiXCR. Here the sample spans 53,000 or so distinct CDR3 sequences, roughly 14% being singletons. These receptors originate from a human donor in good health. CDR3s include the opening cysteine and the closing phenylalanine or tryptophan. D genes are given only for firm matches. Size is stated for part of the rows, as once, few or many counts, or as a class when the clone is expanded.

clone_size: .; d_call: TRBD2; j_call: TRBJ2-7; v_call: TRBV20-1; cdr3_nt: TGCAGTGCTATTGTAGGGAGGGGAGACTACGAGCAGTACTTC; cdr3_aa: CSAIVGRGDYEQYF
clone_size: .; d_call: TRBD2; j_call: TRBJ2-7; v_call: TRBV20-1; cdr3_nt: TGCAGTGCAACCGGGACTAGCGGGAGAAGCTCCTACGAGCAGTACTTC; cdr3_aa: CSATGTSGRSSYEQYF
clone_size: few; d_call: TRBD1; j_call: TRBJ2-7; v_call: TRBV9; cdr3_nt: TGTGCCAGCAGCCCAGGGGACAGAACCTACGAGCAGTACTTC; cdr3_aa: CASSPGDRTYEQYF
clone_size: few; d_call: .; j_call: TRBJ2-2; v_call: TRBV20-1; cdr3_nt: TGCAGTGCTAGAGATCAAGCGCGGAACACCGGGGAGCTGTTTTTT; cdr3_aa: CSARDQARNTGELFF
clone_size: .; d_call: .; j_call: TRBJ1-2; v_call: TRBV25-1; cdr3_nt: TGTGCCAGCACCTCCCGGCGAGGTCGGGAAGCTAACTATGGCTACACCTTC; cdr3_aa: CASTSRRGREANYGYTF
clone_size: few; d_call: .; j_call: TRBJ2-1; v_call: TRBV5-1; cdr3_nt: TGCGCCAGCAGCTTGGTTCAGGGGCAGCACAATGAGCAGTTCTTC; cdr3_aa: CASSLVQGQHNEQFF
clone_size: many; d_call: .; j_call: TRBJ2-4; v_call: TRBV3-1; cdr3_nt: TGTGCCAGCAGCGATATAAACATTCAGTACTTC; cdr3_aa: CASSDINIQYF
clone_size: many; d_call: .; j_call: TRBJ2-2; v_call: TRBV13; cdr3_nt: TGTGCCAGCAGCTCATTAGCGGATATGAACACCGGGGAGCTGTTTTTT; cdr3_aa: CASSSLADMNTGELFF
clone_size: many; d_call: .; j_call: TRBJ2-1; v_call: TRBV30; cdr3_nt: TGTGCCTGGAGAGGGACCCATCAAGGCAATGAGCAGTTCTTC; cdr3_aa: CAWRGTHQGNEQFF
clone_size: many; d_call: .; j_call: TRBJ1-6; v_call: TRBV3-1; cdr3_nt: TGTGCCAGCAGCCCCCCGGGATCTCTTGGGAGGAAGTCACCCCTCCACTTT; cdr3_aa: CASSPPGSLGRKSPLHF
clone_size: many; d_call: .; j_call: TRBJ1-1; v_call: TRBV18; cdr3_nt: TGTGCCAGCTCACCCGAGACTGAAGCTTTCTTT; cdr3_aa: CASSPETEAFF
clone_size: many; d_call: .; j_call: TRBJ1-5; v_call: TRBV7-8; cdr3_nt: TGTGCCAGCAGCTCGCGCAGGGGATCCAATCAGCCCCAGCATTTT; cdr3_aa: CASSSRRGSNQPQHF
clone_size: few; d_call: TRBD1; j_call: TRBJ2-3; v_call: TRBV24-1; cdr3_nt: TGTGCCACCAGTGATACACCGGGACAGGGTACAGATACGCAGTATTTT; cdr3_aa: CATSDTPGQGTDTQYF
clone_size: many; d_call: .; j_call: TRBJ2-3; v_call: TRBV12-3/TRBV12-4; cdr3_nt: TGTGCCAGCAGTGCCTGGGACTCCACCACAGATACGCAGTATTTT; cdr3_aa: CASSAWDSTTDTQYF
clone_size: many; d_call: .; j_call: TRBJ2-1; v_call: TRBV6-2/TRBV6-3; cdr3_nt: TGTGCCAGCAGTTATCCCCCTACAGGGAGCCAGCATGAGCAGTTCTTC; cdr3_aa: CASSYPPTGSQHEQFF
clone_size: .; d_call: TRBD2; j_call: TRBJ2-7; v_call: TRBV4-1; cdr3_nt: TGCGCCAGCAGCCAAGATCTAGGGACTAGCGGGATCTACGAGCAGTACTTC; cdr3_aa: CASSQDLGTSGIYEQYF
clone_size: many; d_call: .; j_call: TRBJ2-1; v_call: TRBV12-3/TRBV12-4; cdr3_nt: TGTGCCAGCAGTTTCCTCCTCAGTGAGCAGTTCTTC; cdr3_aa: CASSFLLSEQFF
clone_size: .; d_call: .; j_call: TRBJ2-7; v_call: TRBV27; cdr3_nt: TGTGCCAGCAGTTCAGATGGGCGGAGGAGCTCCTACGAGCAGTACTTC; cdr3_aa: CASSSDGRRSSYEQYF
clone_size: many; d_call: TRBD1; j_call: TRBJ2-3; v_call: TRBV20-1; cdr3_nt: TGCAGTGCTAGAGGGACAGGAAGCACAGATACGCAGTATTTT; cdr3_aa: CSARGTGSTDTQYF
clone_size: .; d_call: TRBD1; j_call: TRBJ2-2; v_call: TRBV24-1; cdr3_nt: TGTGCCACCAGCCGGGACAGGGGGATCGAGGACGGGGAGCTGTTTTTT; cdr3_aa: CATSRDRGIEDGELFF
clone_size: many; d_call: .; j_call: TRBJ2-2; v_call: TRBV20-1; cdr3_nt: TGCAGTGCTAGAGTTCCGGGTCGGACCGGGGAGCTGTTTTTT; cdr3_aa: CSARVPGRTGELFF
clone_size: .; d_call: .; j_call: TRBJ1-5; v_call: TRBV7-2; cdr3_nt: TGTGCCAGCAGCTCCCGACAGGATATAAGCAATCAGCCCCAGCATTTT; cdr3_aa: CASSSRQDISNQPQHF
clone_size: many; d_call: TRBD2; j_call: TRBJ2-3; v_call: TRBV3-1; cdr3_nt: TGTGCCAGCAGCCAAGATTTCGGGACTAGCCCGTTTTTC; cdr3_aa: CASSQDFGTSPFF
clone_size: .; d_call: .; j_call: TRBJ2-3; v_call: TRBV7-2; cdr3_nt: TGTGCCAGCAGCTCCCCGCCTGGAGATACGCAGTATTTT; cdr3_aa: CASSSPPGDTQYF
clone_size: many; d_call: TRBD2; j_call: TRBJ2-7; v_call: TRBV7-8; cdr3_nt: TGTGCCAGCAGCTTAGGGTTGAGAGTCAGCGGGAGTCTCGAGCAGTACTTC; cdr3_aa: CASSLGLRVSGSLEQYF
clone_size: many; d_call: .; j_call: TRBJ2-7; v_call: TRBV3-1; cdr3_nt: TGTGCCAGCAGCCCGACTATGCTTTACGAGCAGTACTTC; cdr3_aa: CASSPTMLYEQYF
clone_size: .; d_call: .; j_call: TRBJ2-5; v_call: TRBV4-3; cdr3_nt: TGCGCCAGCAGCCAAGATCCCGGCAGGGGCGGAGAGACCCAGTACTTC; cdr3_aa: CASSQDPGRGGETQYF
clone_size: many; d_call: .; j_call: TRBJ1-4; v_call: TRBV19; cdr3_nt: TGTGCCAGTAGTATTGATGAAGGTGAAAAACTGTTTTTT; cdr3_aa: CASSIDEGEKLFF
clone_size: few; d_call: .; j_call: TRBJ1-2; v_call: TRBV20-1; cdr3_nt: TGCAGTGCTTCCGACGGAAATAACTATGGCTACACCTTC; cdr3_aa: CSASDGNNYGYTF
clone_size: few; d_call: .; j_call: TRBJ1-1; v_call: TRBV19; cdr3_nt: TGTGCCAGTAGTATAGGGGGGAACACTGAAGCTTTCTTT; cdr3_aa: CASSIGGNTEAFF
clone_size: .; d_call: .; j_call: TRBJ1-1; v_call: TRBV5-1; cdr3_nt: TGCGCCAGCAGCTTGGATCCCACTAGGAACACTGAAGCTTTCTTT; cdr3_aa: CASSLDPTRNTEAFF
clone_size: many; d_call: TRBD1; j_call: TRBJ2-7; v_call: TRBV25-1; cdr3_nt: TGTGCCAGCAGTGTCGGGACAGGGGGCTACGAGCAGTACTTC; cdr3_aa: CASSVGTGGYEQYF
clone_size: few; d_call: .; j_call: TRBJ1-1; v_call: TRBV4-3; cdr3_nt: TGCGCCAGCAGCCAAGATCACAGCACTGAAGCTTTCTTT; cdr3_aa: CASSQDHSTEAFF
clone_size: many; d_call: .; j_call: TRBJ1-1; v_call: TRBV7-2; cdr3_nt: TGTGCCAGCAGCTTACGCAACCTGAACACTGAAGCTTTCTTT; cdr3_aa: CASSLRNLNTEAFF
clone_size: many; d_call: TRBD1; j_call: TRBJ1-4; v_call: TRBV27; cdr3_nt: TGTGCCAGCAGTGCGACAGGGGGCAAGGGTGAAAAACTGTTTTTT; cdr3_aa: CASSATGGKGEKLFF